The present T cell receptor (beta chain) was sequenced within a study of metastatic and nonmetastatic thyroid tumors. Study-wide background: Samples came from malignant and benign thyroid patients, and repertoires were compared across blood and tumor or nodule tissue.

Trimming left V 6 bases short and J 1 base short, with 9 bases between. Germline assignment: CDR1 MGHDK and CDR2 SYGVNS. The CDR3 spans 13 residues. Original processing methods: Building a distant-metastasis classifier for papillary thyroid cancer drew on CDR3 differences across clinicopathological groups. TCRdb re-analyzed the PCR reads using MiXCR. The authors' filters were not applied to this entry. This table holds roughly 93,000 clones, over 9.5% found once. No patient had received any treatment before thyroid surgery. The study's findings and limits: Compared with benign nodules, malignant thyroid tumors were reported to have significantly higher TCR beta diversity in both blood and tumor.

About this clone: Its specificity is unknown.

The sequencing sample was made of blood. This receptor was identified in a female donor with papillary thyroid cancer or a benign thyroid nodule (not recorded which). Some clones in this sample may be carry-over from other donors' samples. V is TRBV25-1 and J is TRBJ1-1; no firm D call. The CDR3 sequence: CASRGSRNTEAFF. CDR3 bases: TGTGCCAGCAGGGGGTCAAGGAACACTGAAGCTTTCTTT.